The 2 T cell receptor beta chains listed next were all sequenced from one sample in a study of long-term antiretroviral therapy in people with HIV. Samples were assayed with immunoSEQ v3.0 at survey level. Repertoires were generated with immunoSEQ multiplex PCR, while TCRdb's copy carries only in-frame clones and drops some. The sample shows under 20,000 clones, 80% to 95% of them seen only once. The sample consisted of unsorted PBMCs, taken 0.6 years after starting antiretroviral therapy. The receptors come from a woman between 40 and 55 years old with HIV.

This sequence joins TRBV5-8 and TRBJ1-2; D not resolved. Trimming left V 4 bases short and J 4 bases short, with 11 bases between. The CDR3 is 13 residues long. CDR1 and CDR2 (germline): SGHTS, YDEGEE. CDR3 bases: TGTGCCAGCAGCCCCGGGATTTCCTATGGCTACACCTTC. Translation: CASSPGISYGYTF.

The chain employs TRBV5-4 and TRBJ1-6; a weak D match, TRBD1 (5 bases). V dropped 5 bases and J dropped 6 bases, with 12 bases sitting between them. CDR3 length equals 14 residues. The germline gives CDR1 SGHNT, CDR2 YYREEE (reference sequence). The CDR3 DNA reads as TGTGCCAGCAGGACGGGGGGATCTAATTCACCCCTCCACTTT. Protein sequence: CASRTGGSNSPLHF. Full variable domain (rest looked up from reference TRBV5-4 and TRBJ1-6): ETGVTQSPTHLIKTRGQQVTLRCSSQSGHNTVSWYQQALGQGPQFIFQYYREEENGRGNFPPRFSGLQFPNYSSELNVNALELDDSALYLCASRTGGSNSPLHFGNGTRLTVT.